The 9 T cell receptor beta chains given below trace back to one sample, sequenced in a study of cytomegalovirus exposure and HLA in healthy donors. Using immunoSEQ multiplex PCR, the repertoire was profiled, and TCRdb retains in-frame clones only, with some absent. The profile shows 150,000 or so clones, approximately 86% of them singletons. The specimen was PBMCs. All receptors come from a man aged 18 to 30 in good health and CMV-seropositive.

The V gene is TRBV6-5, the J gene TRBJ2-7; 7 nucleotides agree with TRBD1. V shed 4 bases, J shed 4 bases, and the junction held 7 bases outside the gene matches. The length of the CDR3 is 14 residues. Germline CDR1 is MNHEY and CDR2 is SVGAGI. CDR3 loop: CASSSGQPFYEQYF. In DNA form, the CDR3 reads TGTGCCAGCAGTTCGGGACAGCCCTTTTACGAGCAGTACTTC.

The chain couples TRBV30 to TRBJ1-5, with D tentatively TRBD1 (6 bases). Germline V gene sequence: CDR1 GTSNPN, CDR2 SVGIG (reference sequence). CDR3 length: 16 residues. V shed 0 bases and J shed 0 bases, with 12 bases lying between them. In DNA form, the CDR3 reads TGTGCCTGGAGTGTACCCAGGGGACGTAGCAATCAGCCCCAGCATTTT. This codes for CAWSVPRGRSNQPQHF. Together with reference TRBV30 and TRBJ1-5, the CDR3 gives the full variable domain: SQTIHQWPATLVQPVGSPLSLECTVEGTSNPNLYWYRQAAGRGLQLLFYSVGIGQISSEVPQNLSASRPQDRQFILSSKKLLLSDSGFYLCAWSVPRGRSNQPQHFGDGTRLSIL.

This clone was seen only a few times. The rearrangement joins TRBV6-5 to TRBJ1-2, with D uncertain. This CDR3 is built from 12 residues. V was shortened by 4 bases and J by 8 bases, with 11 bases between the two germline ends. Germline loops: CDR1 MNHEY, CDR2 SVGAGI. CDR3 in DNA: TGTGCCAGCAGTTCCCAGATCGGGGGCTACACCTTC. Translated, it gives CASSSQIGGYTF.

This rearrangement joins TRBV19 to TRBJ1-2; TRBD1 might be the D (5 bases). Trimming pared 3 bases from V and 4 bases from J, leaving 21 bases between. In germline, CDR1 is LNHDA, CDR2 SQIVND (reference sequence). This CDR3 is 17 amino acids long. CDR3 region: CASSMGLRYEVPYGYTF. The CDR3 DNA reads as TGTGCCAGTAGTATGGGGCTGCGGTACGAAGTTCCCTATGGCTACACCTTC.

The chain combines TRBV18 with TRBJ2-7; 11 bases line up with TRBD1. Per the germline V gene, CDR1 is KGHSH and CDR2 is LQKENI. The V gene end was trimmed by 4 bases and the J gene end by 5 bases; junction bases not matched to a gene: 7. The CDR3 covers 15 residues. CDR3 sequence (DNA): TGTGCCAGCTCACGTCCGGGACAGGGGGGCAACGAGCAGTACTTC. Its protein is CASSRPGQGGNEQYF.

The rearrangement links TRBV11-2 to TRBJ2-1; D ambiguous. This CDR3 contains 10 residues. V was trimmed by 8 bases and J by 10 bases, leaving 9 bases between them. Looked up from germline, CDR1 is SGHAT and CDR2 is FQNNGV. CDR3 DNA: TGTGCCAGCGGTTTACTAGAGCAGTTCTTC. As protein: CASGLLEQFF.

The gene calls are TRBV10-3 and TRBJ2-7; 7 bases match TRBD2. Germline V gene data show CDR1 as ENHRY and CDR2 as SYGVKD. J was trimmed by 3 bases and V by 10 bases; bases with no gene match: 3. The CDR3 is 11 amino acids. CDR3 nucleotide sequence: TGTGCCACTAGCGGTAGCTACGAGCAGTACTTC. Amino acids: CATSGSYEQYF.

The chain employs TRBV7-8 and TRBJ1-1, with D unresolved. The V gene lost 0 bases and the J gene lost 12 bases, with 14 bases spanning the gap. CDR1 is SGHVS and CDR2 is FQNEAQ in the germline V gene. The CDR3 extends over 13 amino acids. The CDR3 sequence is CASSLARPSETFF. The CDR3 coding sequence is TGTGCCAGCAGCTTAGCGAGGCCGTCTGAGACTTTCTTT.

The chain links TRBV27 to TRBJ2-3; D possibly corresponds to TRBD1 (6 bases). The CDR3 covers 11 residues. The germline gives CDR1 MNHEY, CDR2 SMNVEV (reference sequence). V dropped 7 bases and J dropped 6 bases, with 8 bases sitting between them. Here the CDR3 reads CASNGGDTQYF. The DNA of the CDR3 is TGTGCCAGCAATGGGGGCGATACGCAGTATTTT.